The subject of this entry is one T cell receptor (beta chain). The specificity of this receptor is unknown. No base-level quality is on record; no much larger clone is a single base apart. Enrolling through a virtual design, the prospective study's participants ranged in age from roughly 18 to 89 years and lived across approximately 25 United States geographic areas. In the prospective study, cohorts were assigned on the basis of participant-reported clinical history obtained from a screening survey and a study questionnaire. ImmuneRACE Cohort 3 recovered participants were defined by two consecutive negative NP/OP PCR tests, healthcare professional clearance, or symptom resolution. In the prospective study, whole blood, serum and a nasopharyngeal or oropharyngeal swab were collected from each participant by mobile phlebotomists. Participants in the prospective study had the option to provide additional blood draws and questionnaires over a roughly two-month period. Before DNA extraction, blood samples from the prospective study were shipped at room temperature or frozen.

This entry comes from a study of blood T cell repertoires in COVID-19 (dated by TCRdb to 2020 to 2021). In terms of the full investigation: The collaborator samples originated in the United States, Italy and Spain and spanned the acute and convalescent phases of COVID-19. The prospective study material was composed of cDNA or gDNA derived from T cells, B-cell-depleted T cells, or PBMCs. Subjects who had been exposed to COVID-19, were actively infected with it, or had recovered from it provided the deeply sampled blood TCRbeta repertoires that made up the dataset. A freely available public database, intended as a resource for researchers studying the immune response to SARS-CoV-2, is where the repertoires were released. The samples were drawn from the first 160 participants of the ongoing ImmuneRACE study and from 950 to 1,500 subjects provided by 6 global collaborators. The sample metadata nearly always contained a de-identified subject ID, COVID-19 status, age in years and sex. Where available, HLA class I and class II types were obtained from metadata supplied by the sample provider rather than from assay-based typing.

Here is what the overall study found, with its caveats: The quantity of clinical and demographic metadata differed by source and by participant and was supplied without curation.

The immunoSEQ Assay, a bias-controlled multiplex PCR, was used to amplify TCRbeta CDR3 regions from genomic DNA. Processing in the source paper ran as follows. Nucleated cell counts per sample were estimated from amplification of reference gene primers within the assay. To quantify the absolute abundance of each unique TCRbeta CDR3 rearrangement, sequence reads were collapsed and filtered. Productive Simpson clonality was computed per sample as the square root of Simpson's diversity index over productive rearrangements. TCRdb mirrors the immuneACCESS table, restricted to in-frame sequences. Some clones are absent from its copies; in checked studies, under half trace to an unresolved V gene, and the reason for the others is unknown. Clonal size and the V and J genes are those of that table, whereas D and trimming came from the DNA. The sample table contains roughly 180,000 clones; only one count was recorded for 83% of them. The top ten hold 4.4% of the sample.

The germline V gene (reference sequence) specifies MNHEY as CDR1 and SMNVEV as CDR2. Ends trimmed: V by 3 bases, J by 4 bases; bases unmatched to a gene: 5. The CDR3 numbers 14 residues from cysteine through phenylalanine. The retained sequence is limited to the CDR3, 42 bases, with the frame set at the first base. The sample was PBMCs or T cells enriched from blood (not recorded which). The clonotype comes from a woman in her forties or fifties who had recovered from COVID-19. Recombination linked TRBV27 to TRBJ1-2; 7 bases in between match TRBD1. The bases read TGTGCCAGCAGTTTCACCCAGGGGGGCTATGGCTACACCTTC. Translated, it reads CASSFTQGGYGYTF.